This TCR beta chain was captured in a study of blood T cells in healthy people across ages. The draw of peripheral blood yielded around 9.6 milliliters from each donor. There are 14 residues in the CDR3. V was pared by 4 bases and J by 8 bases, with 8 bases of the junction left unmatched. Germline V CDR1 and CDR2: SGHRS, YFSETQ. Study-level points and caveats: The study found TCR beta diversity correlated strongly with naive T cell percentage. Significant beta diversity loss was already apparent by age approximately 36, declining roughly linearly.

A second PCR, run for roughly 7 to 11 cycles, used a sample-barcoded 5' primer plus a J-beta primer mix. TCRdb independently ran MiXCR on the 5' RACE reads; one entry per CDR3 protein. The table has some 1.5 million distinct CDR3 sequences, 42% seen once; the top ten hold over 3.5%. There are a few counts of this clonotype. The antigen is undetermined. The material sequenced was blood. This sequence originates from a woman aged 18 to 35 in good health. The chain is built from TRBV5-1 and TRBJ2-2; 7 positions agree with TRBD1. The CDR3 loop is CASSLDRVPGELFF. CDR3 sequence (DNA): TGCGCCAGCAGCCTCGACAGGGTCCCTGGGGAGCTGTTTTTT.